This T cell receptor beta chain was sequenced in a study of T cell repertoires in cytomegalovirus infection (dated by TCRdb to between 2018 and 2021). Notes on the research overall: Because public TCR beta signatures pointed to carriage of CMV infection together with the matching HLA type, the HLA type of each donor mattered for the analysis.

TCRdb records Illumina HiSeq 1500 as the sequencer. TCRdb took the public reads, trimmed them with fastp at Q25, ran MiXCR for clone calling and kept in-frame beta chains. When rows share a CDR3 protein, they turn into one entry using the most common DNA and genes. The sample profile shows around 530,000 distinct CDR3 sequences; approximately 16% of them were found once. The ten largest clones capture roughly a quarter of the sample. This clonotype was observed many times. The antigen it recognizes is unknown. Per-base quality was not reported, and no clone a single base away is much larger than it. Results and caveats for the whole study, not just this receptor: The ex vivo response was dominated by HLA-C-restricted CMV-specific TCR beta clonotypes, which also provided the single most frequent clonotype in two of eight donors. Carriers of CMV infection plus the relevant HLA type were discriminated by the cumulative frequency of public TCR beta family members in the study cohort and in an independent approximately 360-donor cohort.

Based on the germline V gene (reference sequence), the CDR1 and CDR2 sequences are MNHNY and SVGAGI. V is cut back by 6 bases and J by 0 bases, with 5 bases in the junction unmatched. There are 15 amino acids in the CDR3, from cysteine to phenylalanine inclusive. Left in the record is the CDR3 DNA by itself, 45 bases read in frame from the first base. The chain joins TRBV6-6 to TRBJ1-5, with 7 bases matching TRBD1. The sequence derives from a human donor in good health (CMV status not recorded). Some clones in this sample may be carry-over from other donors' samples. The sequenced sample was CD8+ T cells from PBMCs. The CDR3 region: CASRYGQDSNQPQHF. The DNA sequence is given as TGTGCCAGCAGGTACGGACAGGATAGCAATCAGCCCCAGCATTTT.